The rows below give T cell receptor beta chains drawn from one sample of a study of follicular helper T cells after annual influenza vaccination. Only in-frame clones appear in the TCRdb table, and some are missing; sequencing was by immunoSEQ multiplex PCR. The repertoire has 10,000 or so clones, roughly 80% of them found once; the top ten carry around 0.87%. The sequences come from CXCR5- memory CD4+ T cells sorted from blood, collected 6 weeks after influenza vaccination. These TCRs come from an adult who received the influenza vaccine. CDR3s include the opening cysteine and the closing phenylalanine or tryptophan.

v_call,j_call,cdr3_aa
TRBV5-1,TRBJ2-5,CASSLGALGPQETQYF
TRBV7-6,TRBJ1-3,CASYGYSGNTMYF
TRBV7-9,TRBJ1-1,CASTIVGVPPRAFF
TRBV7-9,TRBJ1-1,CASSRSTGMNTEAFF
TRBV5-1,TRBJ2-3,CASSLGQGADTQYF
TRBV18,TRBJ1-3,CASSLFRDTYSGNTIYF
TRBV5-1,TRBJ2-3,CASSLGVGGPGADTQYF
TRBV4-1,TRBJ2-7,CASSQGHGGSYEQYF
TRBV15,TRBJ2-1,CATSRDPPLDEQFF
TRBV4-3,TRBJ1-1,CASSQDIPAGDTEAFF
TRBV6-5,TRBJ1-1,CASSYLGQSTEAFF
TRBV7-2,TRBJ2-1,CASSLRNEQFF
TRBV5-1,TRBJ1-2,CASSWEGNYGYTF
TRBV27,TRBJ2-7,CASSLFFGTGNPYEQYF
TRBV2,TRBJ2-7,CASHPGGSYEQYF
TRBV7-8,TRBJ1-5,CASSLGGRRQPGQPQHF
TRBV18,TRBJ2-3,CASSPKLAGTDTQYF
TRBV2,TRBJ2-5,CASRGLAEQETQYF
TRBV5-4,TRBJ1-2,CASSPAEYVAYGYTF
TRBV18,TRBJ2-3,CASVQGRADTQYF
TRBV6-5,TRBJ2-7,CASSLTTVRREQYF
TRBV25-1,TRBJ2-1,CASRQGTYNEQFF
TRBV29-1,TRBJ2-3,CSVVGTDTQYF
TRBV2,TRBJ1-3,CASFGGALGNTIYF
TRBV7-6,TRBJ2-5,CASSSGVQETQYF
TRBV7-3,TRBJ1-1,CASSLGANTEAFF